These T cell receptor beta chains were read from a single sample in a study of blood T cell repertoires in COVID-19. TCRdb's copy holds only in-frame clones and misses some; the assay was immunoSEQ multiplex PCR. The repertoire consists of approximately 200,000 clones, with about 91% occurring once and the leading ten covering about 4.1%. The sequenced sample was peripheral blood. These receptors all come from a woman aged 30 to 39 with acute or convalescent COVID-19. Both conserved end residues are part of each CDR3. The D gene is left open where the match is weak. The listing skips clone size in some rows; elsewhere it reads once, few, many or a size class.

V	D	J	size	DNA	CDR3
TRBV11-2	.	TRBJ2-2	.	TGTGCCAGCAGCTTAATGGTTTCGGGAAGGGAGCTGTTTTTT	CASSLMVSGRELFF
TRBV6-5	TRBD1	TRBJ1-5	.	TGTGCCAGTAGGGACAGGGGCAATCAGCCCCAGCATTTT	CASRDRGNQPQHF
TRBV9	.	TRBJ2-7	.	TGTGCCAGCAGCGTAGCGCTAAGAGGAGACGAGCAGTACTTC	CASSVALRGDEQYF
TRBV30	.	TRBJ1-5	.	TGTGCCTGGGCCACGGGGTTCGCGCCCCAGCATTTT	CAWATGFAPQHF
TRBV18	TRBD2	TRBJ2-5	.	TGTGCCAGCTCACCCGGACTAGGAGAGACCCAGTACTTC	CASSPGLGETQYF
TRBV18	.	TRBJ2-5	.	TGTGCCAGCTCACCGCGATTAGAAGAGACCCAGTACTTC	CASSPRLEETQYF
TRBV4-1	.	TRBJ2-1	.	TGCGCCAGCAGCCACTCTAAGAATGAGCAGTTCTTC	CASSHSKNEQFF
TRBV5-1	TRBD1	TRBJ2-5	.	TGCGCCAGCAGTACCGACAGGGTCACAGAGACCCAGTACTTC	CASSTDRVTETQYF
TRBV28	TRBD2	TRBJ2-1	.	TGTGCCACCCAGCGGGAAATGGCGTACAATGAGCAGTTCTTC	CATQREMAYNEQFF
TRBV24-1	TRBD1	TRBJ1-2	.	TGTGCCACCAGTGATCCGGGACAGGGGAGGAATGGCTACACCTTC	CATSDPGQGRNGYTF
TRBV18	.	TRBJ2-5	.	TGTGCCAGCTCACGCAGACGGGGGACAGAGACCCAGTACTTC	CASSRRRGTETQYF
TRBV19	TRBD2	TRBJ2-1	.	TGTGCCAGTAGTATAAGTGGGAGGGCCCGTGAGCAGTTCTTC	CASSISGRAREQFF
TRBV11-2	.	TRBJ1-1	.	TGTGCCAGCACGCAGACAGGCTTTGAAGCTTTCTTT	CASTQTGFEAFF
TRBV19	.	TRBJ1-5	.	TGTGCCAGTAGTATAGACAGGGTTCAGCCCCAGCATTTT	CASSIDRVQPQHF
TRBV28	TRBD1	TRBJ1-5	.	TGTGCCACCCAACAAGGACAGGGCTCCTATAGCAATCAGCCCCAGCATTTT	CATQQGQGSYSNQPQHF
TRBV6-1	.	TRBJ2-1	.	TGTGCCAGCAGTGCCCGGGACTACAATGAGCAGTTCTTC	CASSARDYNEQFF
TRBV29-1	.	TRBJ1-1	.	TGCAGCGCCATTAGGGGCACTGAAGCTTTCTTT	CSAIRGTEAFF
TRBV6-5	.	TRBJ1-2	once	TGTGCCAGCAGTTCAGGGCCCTACTATGGCTACACCTTC	CASSSGPYYGYTF
TRBV12-3/TRBV12-4	.	TRBJ1-1	.	TGTGCCAGCAGTTTAGGGGGGGCTGAAGCTTTCTTT	CASSLGGAEAFF
TRBV28	.	TRBJ2-4	.	TGTGCCAGCATGGGACTCTCCTTAAATGGGAACATTCAGTACTTC	CASMGLSLNGNIQYF
TRBV4-2	TRBD1	TRBJ2-7	.	TGTGCCAGCAGCCATGGGACAGCTAGCTCCTACGAGCAGTACTTC	CASSHGTASSYEQYF
TRBV5-4	.	TRBJ1-1	.	TGTGCCAGCAGCTTGAACGGTCGGGAAGCTTTCTTT	CASSLNGREAFF
TRBV2	.	TRBJ1-6	.	TGTGCCAGCTCGGAGGGATTCTATAATTCACCCCTCCACTTT	CASSEGFYNSPLHF
TRBV6-5	TRBD1	TRBJ1-6	.	TGTGCCAGCAGTTCTCAGGGGGCGGATAATTCACCCCTCCACTTT	CASSSQGADNSPLHF
TRBV3-1/TRBV3-2	TRBD2	TRBJ2-3	.	TGTGCCAGCAGTGGTGTAGGCGGGAGGGCCGGGGCGCAGTATTTT	CASSGVGGRAGAQYF
TRBV7-9	TRBD1	TRBJ2-5	once	TGTGCCAGCAGCTCCGGGACAGGCTTGGGGGAAGAGACCCAGTACTTC	CASSSGTGLGEETQYF
TRBV28	TRBD1	TRBJ1-2	.	TGTGCCACCCGACAGGGTGTGGACTATGGCTACACCTTC	CATRQGVDYGYTF
TRBV7-2	.	TRBJ1-2	.	TGTGCCAGCAGCTTATACAGCAGTAGAAGTGGCTACACCTTC	CASSLYSSRSGYTF
TRBV29-1	TRBD1	TRBJ1-1	.	TGCAGCTTTTTGAAGAGGACAGGGGGCATAAACACTGAAGCTTTCTTT	CSFLKRTGGINTEAFF
TRBV28	.	TRBJ1-1	.	TGTGCCAGCAGTTTATACGGGGGGCTTACTGAAGCTTTCTTT	CASSLYGGLTEAFF
TRBV28	TRBD2	TRBJ2-3	.	TGTGCCAGCAGTTTATCACTAGCGGACACAGATACGCAGTATTTT	CASSLSLADTDTQYF
TRBV28	TRBD1	TRBJ2-7	.	TGTGCCATCAGGGAGACAGGGAGCTCCTACGAGCAGTACTTC	CAIRETGSSYEQYF
TRBV19	.	TRBJ2-5	.	TGTGCCACAATGGACCTCGGAGGGCCGCAGACCCAGTACTTC	CATMDLGGPQTQYF
TRBV6-1	TRBD1	TRBJ1-2	.	TGTGCCAGCAGTGACAGAGACAGGGATGGTGGCTACACCTTC	CASSDRDRDGGYTF
TRBV7-6	TRBD2	TRBJ2-7	.	TGTGCCAGCACAACACTAGCGGGAGGGCGAAACTCCTACGAGCAGTACTTC	CASTTLAGGRNSYEQYF
TRBV7-2	.	TRBJ1-2	.	TGTGCCAGCAGCCCACTAACAGGACCCCCCTATGGCTACACCTTC	CASSPLTGPPYGYTF
TRBV15	TRBD2	TRBJ2-1	.	TGTGCCACCAGCCTCGGGACTAGCGGGATAAGCTCCTACAATGAGCAGTTCTTC	CATSLGTSGISSYNEQFF